Below are 21 T cell receptor beta chains sequenced from a single sample in a study of blood T cell repertoires in COVID-19 (dated by TCRdb to about 2020). Library creation used the immunoSEQ multiplex PCR assay. Not all clones reach the TCRdb copy of this immuneACCESS table, which keeps in-frame sequences only. Checked studies attribute under half of the gap to unresolved V genes and leave the rest unexplained. The sample records 160,000 or so clones, 80% of which are singletons. The top ten hold roughly 0.52% of the sample. The sequenced sample was peripheral blood. Receptor source: a man aged 60-69 years with acute or convalescent COVID-19.

This chain links TRBV12-3 or TRBV12-4 with TRBJ2-7, with D hard to call. Trimming removed 2 bases from V and 6 bases from J, with 5 bases in between. This CDR3 region has 11 residues. In DNA, the CDR3 is TGTGCCAGCAGTTTACGTCGCGAGCAGTACTTC. It yields the protein CASSLRREQYF.

J is TRBJ1-6 and V is TRBV3-1 (or the pseudogene TRBV3-2), with TRBD1 identical over 8 bases. Germline lookup yields CDR1 LGHDT and CDR2 YNNKEL (reference sequence). V shed 4 bases, J shed 9 bases, and the junction held 8 bases outside the gene matches. The CDR3 runs to 15 residues. As DNA, the CDR3 is TGTGCCAGCAGCCGGCAGGGGGCAGGAGTTTCACCCCTCCACTTT. Protein sequence: CASSRQGAGVSPLHF.

The chain joins TRBV4-3 to TRBJ2-5, with D tentatively TRBD2 (6 bases). Looked up from germline, CDR1 is LGHNA and CDR2 is YSLEER. This CDR3 is 17 amino acids long. V lost 0 bases and J 3 bases, leaving 17 bases between the germline ends. The CDR3: CASSQDLGGSYKETQYF. Written as DNA, the CDR3 is TGCGCCAGCAGCCAAGATTTGGGAGGTTCTTACAAAGAGACCCAGTACTTC.

This chain's CDR3 is CASSPQGAGSSYEQYF. Here the CDR3 DNA reads TGTGCCAGCTCACCCCAAGGGGCAGGCAGCTCCTACGAGCAGTACTTC. The chain combines TRBV18 with TRBJ2-7; D possibly corresponds to TRBD1 (5 bases). Trimming stripped 3 bases from V and 0 bases from J, with 15 bases between. CDR3 length: 16 amino acids. Germline V CDR1 and CDR2: KGHSH, LQKENI. Full variable domain (rest looked up from reference TRBV18 and TRBJ2-7): NAGVMQNPRHLVRRRGQEARLRCSPMKGHSHVYWYRQLPEEGLKFMVYLQKENIIDESGMPKERFSAEFPKEGPSILRIQQVVRGDSAAYFCASSPQGAGSSYEQYFGPGTRLTVT.

The V and J genes are TRBV5-4 and TRBJ1-4; D uncertain. In germline, CDR1 is SGHNT, CDR2 YYREEE (reference sequence). Trimming cost V 0 bases and J 5 bases, with 8 bases left between them. This CDR3 has 14 amino acids. The CDR3 here is CASSLGGYNEKLFF. CDR3 DNA sequence: TGTGCCAGCAGCTTGGGAGGGTACAATGAAAAACTGTTTTTT.

This clone was seen ten or more times. This chain links TRBV24-1 with TRBJ2-7, with TRBD1 matching 12 bases. The V segment lost 3 bases and the J segment 7 bases; nucleotides outside the gene matches: 6. Germline loops: CDR1 KGHDR, CDR2 SFDVKD. The CDR3 consists of 15 residues. The CDR3 coding sequence is TGTGCCACCAGTGATACCGGGACAGGGGGCAATGAGCAGTACTTC. This encodes CATSDTGTGGNEQYF.

This chain joins TRBV4-3 and TRBJ1-1, with TRBD1 as a possible D gene (5 bases). The V end lost 0 bases, the J end lost 1 base, and 15 bases lay between the germline ends. This CDR3 is 17 amino acids long. The germline CDR1 and CDR2 sequences are LGHNA and YSLEER. In DNA form, the CDR3 reads TGCGCCAGCAGCCAAGAGAAGAGGCAGGGCAAGAACACTGAAGCTTTCTTT. As protein: CASSQEKRQGKNTEAFF.

There are a few counts of this clone. The chain uses TRBV5-5 and TRBJ2-5, with 12 positions matching TRBD1. Per germline, CDR1 SGHKS and CDR2 YYEKEE (reference sequence). The CDR3 contains 20 residues. After removal of 0 bases from V and 1 base from J, the junction contained 13 bases not matched to a gene. The CDR3 spells CASSLVAGTGGAMGQETQYF. DNA for the CDR3: TGTGCCAGCAGCTTGGTAGCTGGGACAGGGGGCGCGATGGGCCAAGAGACCCAGTACTTC.

This clone was recorded a few times. DNA for the CDR3: TGTGCCAGCTCAGAACAGGGTCTCGAGCAGTTCTTC. As protein: CASSEQGLEQFF. This chain joins TRBV18 and TRBJ2-1; weak D call: TRBD1 (6 bases). This CDR3 is built from 12 residues. V was clipped by 5 bases and J by 10 bases, with 12 bases between them. Germline CDR1 KGHSH, CDR2 LQKENI.

J is TRBJ2-1 and V is TRBV7-2; 7 bases map to TRBD1. J lost 8 bases, V lost 1 base, and 5 bases had no gene match. Germline loops: CDR1 SGHTA, CDR2 FQGNSA. This CDR3 has 14 amino acids. Here the CDR3 reads CASSLVRQGDEQFF. The CDR3 nucleotides read TGTGCCAGCAGCTTAGTCCGACAGGGTGATGAGCAGTTCTTC.

V gene TRBV2 combines with J gene TRBJ1-5, with D possibly matching TRBD1 (5 bases). Trimming cost V 2 bases and J 7 bases, with 15 bases left between them. The CDR3 has 15 residues. The germline CDR1 and CDR2 sequences are SNHLY and FYNNEI. This CDR3 is CASSELGQGSQPQHF. The DNA for the CDR3 is TGTGCCAGCAGTGAACTGGGGCAGGGTTCACAGCCCCAGCATTTT.

In this sample, this clone turned up a few times. The V gene is TRBV6-2 or TRBV6-3, the J gene TRBJ2-7; possibly TRBD2 for D (7 bases). The V gene lost 2 bases and the J gene lost 0 bases, with 17 bases spanning the gap. CDR1 is MNHEY, CDR2 SVGEGT, per germline. This CDR3 comprises 17 residues. CDR3 residues: CASSYVRGGAASYEQYF. The CDR3 nucleotides are TGTGCCAGCAGTTACGTTAGGGGGGGGGCTGCCTCCTACGAGCAGTACTTC.

The chain is built from TRBV6-5 and TRBJ1-2; D gene uncertain. Germline assignment: CDR1 MNHEY and CDR2 SVGAGI. This CDR3 has 16 amino acids. Trimming shortened V by 0 bases and J by 0 bases, and 11 bases separated the two germline ends. Here the CDR3 DNA reads TGTGCCAGCAGTTACTCGTCTGGAGGGCCTAACTATGGCTACACCTTC. Translation gives CASSYSSGGPNYGYTF.

The CDR3 here is CASSTPSSGRGYNEQFF. CDR3 in DNA: TGTGCCAGCAGTACTCCATCTAGCGGGAGAGGTTACAATGAGCAGTTCTTC. This chain links TRBV28 with TRBJ2-1; TRBD2 agrees at 10 bases. The V gene's germline CDR1 is MDHEN and CDR2 SYDVKM. The CDR3 runs 17 residues. The ends lost 5 bases at V and 4 bases at J; junction bases unmatched: 11.

The gene calls are TRBV20-1 and TRBJ2-6; D gene unclear. The CDR3 loop spans 14 amino acids. Trimming removed 4 bases at V and 0 bases at J, with 7 bases between. Germline assignment: CDR1 DFQATT and CDR2 SNEGSKA (reference sequence). The CDR3 bases are TGCAGTGCTAATGACAACTCTGGGGCCAACGTCCTGACTTTC. As protein: CSANDNSGANVLTF.

This clone was observed a handful of times. The chain has TRBV3-1 (or the pseudogene TRBV3-2) and TRBJ2-2; D possibly corresponds to TRBD2 (5 bases). CDR1 is LGHDT, CDR2 YNNKEL, per germline (reference sequence). The CDR3 covers 14 residues. Trimming cost V 0 bases and J 6 bases, with 8 bases left between them. The DNA for the CDR3 is TGTGCCAGCAGCCAAGATCTGAGGGCCGGGGAGCTGTTTTTT. Encoded protein: CASSQDLRAGELFF.

The rearrangement uses TRBV4-1 and TRBJ1-4; D is possibly TRBD1 (5 bases). Germline CDR1 MGHRA, CDR2 YSYEKL. This CDR3 contains 16 residues. Trimming stripped 0 bases from V and 4 bases from J, with 12 bases between. The CDR3 DNA is TGCGCCAGCAGCCAAGAGTCGCACAGGCTTAATGAAAAACTGTTTTTT. It specifies CASSQESHRLNEKLFF.

The gene calls are TRBV19 and TRBJ2-1; a possible D gene is TRBD1 (6 bases). Trimming cost V 9 bases and J 2 bases, with 17 bases left between them. Germline-derived CDR1 and CDR2 are LNHDA and SQIVND (reference sequence). The CDR3 loop spans 15 amino acids. This CDR3 reads CASTGGSRPYNEQFF. For the CDR3, the DNA is TGTGCCAGCACTGGGGGCAGTCGGCCCTACAATGAGCAGTTCTTC.

V gene TRBV6-2 or TRBV6-3 combines with J gene TRBJ2-1, with 14 bases fitting TRBD2. Germline CDR1 and CDR2: MNHEY and SVGEGT. The CDR3 extends over 18 amino acids. V dropped 2 bases and J dropped 0; count of bases not matched to a gene: 3. DNA for the CDR3: TGTGCCAGCAGTTACCGCGGGACTAGCGGGAGCTCCTACAATGAGCAGTTCTTC. It codes for CASSYRGTSGSSYNEQFF.

This chain uses TRBV7-2 with TRBJ2-5; 8 bases line up with TRBD1. The length of the CDR3 is 16 residues. The V and J ends lost 5 bases and 1 base, in that order; junction bases with no gene match: 9. CDR1 is SGHTA, CDR2 FQGNSA, per germline. The CDR3 nucleotides are TGTGCCAGCAGCAAACAGTCAGGGGGCCTCCAAGAGACCCAGTACTTC. Amino acids: CASSKQSGGLQETQYF.

This chain connects TRBV30 to TRBJ2-7, with 7 positions matching TRBD1. V shed 0 bases, J shed 6 bases, and the junction held 5 bases outside the gene matches. CDR1 GTSNPN and CDR2 SVGIG come from the germline V gene (reference sequence). This CDR3 has 13 residues. CDR3 nucleotides: TGTGCCTGGAGTGTGGGCAGGGGGATCGAGCAGTACTTC. Protein: CAWSVGRGIEQYF.